The present TCR beta chain was sequenced within a study of blood T cell repertoires in COVID-19. Study in general: The United States, Italy and Spain were the sources of the acute and convalescent COVID-19 samples. T cells, B-cell-depleted T cells, or PBMCs provided the cDNA or gDNA that served as material.

The ends lost 4 bases at V and 4 bases at J; junction bases unmatched: 9. The germline V gene encodes CDR1 MNHEY and CDR2 SMNVEV (reference sequence). This CDR3 spans 15 amino acids. In the original processing: It was from reference gene primer amplification that nucleated cell counts were estimated. Sequenced by immunoSEQ multiplex PCR; TCRdb stores in-frame clones only, minus some. For V, J and clone size, that table is used; D and trimming come from the DNA. This table has around 99,000 clones, over 60% appearing once. The source is a man between 65 and 85 years old with acute or convalescent COVID-19. V usage is TRBV27 and J usage is TRBJ1-2, with TRBD1 identical over 7 bases. Sequenced: peripheral blood. In DNA, the CDR3 is TGTGCCAGCAGTTCCCTCCAGGGGACAGCCTATGGCTACACCTTC. Protein product: CASSSLQGTAYGYTF.